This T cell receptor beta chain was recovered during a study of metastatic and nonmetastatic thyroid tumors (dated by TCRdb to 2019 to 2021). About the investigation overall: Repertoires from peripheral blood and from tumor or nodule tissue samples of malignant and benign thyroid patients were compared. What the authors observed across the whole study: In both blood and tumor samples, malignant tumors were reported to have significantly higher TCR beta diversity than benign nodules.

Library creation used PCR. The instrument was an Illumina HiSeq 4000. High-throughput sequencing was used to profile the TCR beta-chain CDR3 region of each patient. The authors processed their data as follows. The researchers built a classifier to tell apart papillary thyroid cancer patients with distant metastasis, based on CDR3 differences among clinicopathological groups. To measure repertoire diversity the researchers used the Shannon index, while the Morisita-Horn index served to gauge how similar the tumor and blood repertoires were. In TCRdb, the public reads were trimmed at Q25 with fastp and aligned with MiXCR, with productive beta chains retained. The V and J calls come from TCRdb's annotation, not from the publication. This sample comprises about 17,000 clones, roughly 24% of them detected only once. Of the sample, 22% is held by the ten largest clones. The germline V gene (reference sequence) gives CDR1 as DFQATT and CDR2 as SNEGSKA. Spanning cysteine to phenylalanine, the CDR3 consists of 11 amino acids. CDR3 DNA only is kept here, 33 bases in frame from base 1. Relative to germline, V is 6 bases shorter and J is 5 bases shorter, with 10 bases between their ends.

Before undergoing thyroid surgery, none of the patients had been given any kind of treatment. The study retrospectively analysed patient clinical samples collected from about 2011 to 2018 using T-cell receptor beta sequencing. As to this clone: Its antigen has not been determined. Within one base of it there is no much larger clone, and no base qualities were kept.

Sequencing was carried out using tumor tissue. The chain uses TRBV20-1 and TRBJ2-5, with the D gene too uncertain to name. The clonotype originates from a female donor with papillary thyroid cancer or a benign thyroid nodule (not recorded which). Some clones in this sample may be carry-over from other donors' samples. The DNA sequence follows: TGCAGTGCGTCTGGGGTGGAGACCCAGTACTTC. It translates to CSASGVETQYF.